A single sample is the source of the 28 T cell receptor beta chains below, sequenced in a study of PD-L1 blockade in urothelial cancer. The data were produced by immunoSEQ multiplex PCR, yet TCRdb's version contains in-frame clones alone and is incomplete. The profile shows roughly 42,000 clones, over 65% of them singletons. The sample consisted of PBMCs, taken around atezolizumab (anti-PD-L1) treatment. Every receptor here comes from a man between 65 and 85 years old with urothelial cancer.

V gene TRBV5-1 combines with J gene TRBJ1-1; D remains ambiguous. The CDR3 totals 14 residues. The V end was cut by 0 bases, the J end by 4 bases, with 10 bases between. CDR1 and CDR2 from the germline V gene are SGHRS and YFSETQ. The CDR3: CASSLGGLGTEAFF. CDR3 coding DNA: TGCGCCAGCAGCTTGGGCGGTTTGGGCACTGAAGCTTTCTTT.

V is TRBV29-1 and J is TRBJ1-2; TRBD1 matches at 9 bases. The CDR3 has 16 amino acids. CDR1 is SQVTM, CDR2 ANQGSEA, per germline. V shed 5 bases and J 7 bases; nucleotides not matched to a gene: 17. The CDR3 reads CSVLLGQGYQGAGYTF. For the CDR3, the DNA is TGCAGCGTTCTACTGGGACAGGGCTATCAGGGTGCTGGCTACACCTTC.

This chain connects TRBV28 to TRBJ2-1, with 11 bases that match TRBD2. This CDR3 comprises 15 residues. J was trimmed by 7 bases and V by 8 bases; bases with no gene match: 10. CDR1 is MDHEN and CDR2 is SYDVKM in the germline V gene. The CDR3 sequence is CASATSGSVWNEQFF. DNA for the CDR3: TGTGCCAGCGCTACTAGCGGGAGTGTATGGAATGAGCAGTTCTTC.

The rearrangement uses TRBV5-1 and TRBJ2-3, with D possibly being TRBD1 (6 bases). Germline CDR1 reads SGHRS; CDR2 reads YFSETQ. The CDR3 spans 17 residues. Trimming removed 0 bases from V and 5 bases from J, with 19 bases in between. The CDR3 loop reads CASSLEGPRTVVDTQYF. DNA for the CDR3: TGCGCCAGCAGCTTGGAGGGCCCCCGGACAGTTGTAGATACGCAGTATTTT.

The gene calls are TRBV14 and TRBJ2-6, with TRBD1 identical over 11 bases. The ends lost 8 bases at V and 2 bases at J; junction bases unmatched: 8. The CDR3 totals 17 residues. Germline V gene data show CDR1 as SGHDN and CDR2 as FVKESK. CDR3 bases: TGTGCCAGCCTTCGTAGGGACAGGGGGGCTGGGGCCAACGTCCTGACTTTC. This sequence encodes CASLRRDRGAGANVLTF. Filled out from reference TRBV14 and TRBJ2-6, the complete variable domain reads EAGVTQFPSHSVIEKGQTVTLRCDPISGHDNLYWYRRVMGKEIKFLLHFVKESKQDESGMPNNRFLAERTGGTYSTLKVQPAELEDSGVYFCASLRRDRGAGANVLTFGAGSRLTVL.

This rearrangement joins TRBV29-1 to TRBJ1-2; unclear D gene. V lost 3 bases, J lost 6 bases, and 8 bases lay in between. CDR3 length equals 11 residues. Germline V gene data show CDR1 as SQVTM and CDR2 as ANQGSEA. The CDR3 loop reads CSVEDGNGYTF. As DNA, the CDR3 is TGCAGCGTTGAGGACGGGAATGGCTACACCTTC.

This clone showed up just a few times. The chain couples TRBV15 to TRBJ2-1; 9 positions match TRBD2. Germline values: CDR1 LNHNV, CDR2 YYDKDF (reference sequence). V shed 2 bases and J 3 bases; nucleotides not matched to a gene: 5. This CDR3 region has 16 residues. CDR3: CATSRPYSGSYNEQFF. CDR3 coding DNA: TGTGCCACCAGCAGACCCTATAGCGGGAGCTACAATGAGCAGTTCTTC. Full variable domain (rest looked up from reference TRBV15 and TRBJ2-1): DAMVIQNPRYQVTQFGKPVTLSCSQTLNHNVMYWYQQKSSQAPKLLFHYYDKDFNNEADTPDNFQSRRPNTSFCFLDIRSPGLGDTAMYLCATSRPYSGSYNEQFFGPGTRLTVL.

J is TRBJ2-1 and V is TRBV10-3; 7 positions match TRBD1. The CDR3 length is 14 residues. V trimming: 6 bases; J trimming: 6 bases; junction bases outside the gene matches: 8. Germline CDR1 reads ENHRY; CDR2 reads SYGVKD. The CDR3 sequence: CAIRADRAGNEQFF. CDR3 DNA sequence: TGTGCCATCAGGGCCGACAGGGCGGGCAATGAGCAGTTCTTC.

The J gene is TRBJ1-2, the V gene TRBV9; tentative D call: TRBD1 (5 bases). The CDR3 sequence is 14 residues long. Trimming took off 4 bases at V and 10 bases at J, with 20 bases between the two ends. Germline-derived CDR1 and CDR2 are SGDLS and YYNGEE. CDR3 in amino acids: CASSPSGGLFDYTF. CDR3 nucleotides: TGTGCCAGCAGCCCCAGCGGGGGGTTGTTCGACTACACCTTC.

The V call is TRBV13, the J call TRBJ2-1; TRBD2 matches at 11 bases. Germline CDR1 PRHDT, CDR2 FYEKMQ (reference sequence). The CDR3 extends over 14 amino acids. V was pared by 3 bases and J by 7 bases, with 2 bases of the junction left unmatched. For the CDR3, the DNA is TGTGCCAGCAGCTTCGGGACTAGCGGAAATGAGCAGTTCTTC. Protein sequence: CASSFGTSGNEQFF.

V and J are TRBV18 and TRBJ2-7, with 9 bases lining up with TRBD1. The CDR3 spans 15 residues. V shed 4 bases and J 3 bases; nucleotides not matched to a gene: 7. Germline CDR1 reads KGHSH; CDR2 reads LQKENI. The CDR3 DNA sequence: TGTGCCAGCTCACGAACGGGACAGGGTGTCTACGAGCAGTACTTC. This sequence encodes CASSRTGQGVYEQYF.

V usage is TRBV6-5 and J usage is TRBJ1-1; D is unresolved. The CDR3 runs 11 residues. Trimming pared 10 bases from V and 10 bases from J, leaving 16 bases between. Germline CDR1 is MNHEY and CDR2 is SVGAGI. The CDR3 DNA reads TGTGCCACCCGTATCACGGAGGGAGCTTTCTTT. Amino acids: CATRITEGAFF.

This clone occurred a few times. The chain links TRBV19 to TRBJ1-1; possibly TRBD1 for D (5 bases). The CDR3 loop spans 15 amino acids. In germline, CDR1 is LNHDA, CDR2 SQIVND (reference sequence). Between the trimmed V and J ends, which lost 3 bases and 2 bases, there was a span of 13 bases. The CDR3 region is CASSISGGVNTEAFF. The CDR3 DNA reads as TGTGCCAGTAGTATTTCCGGGGGAGTTAACACTGAAGCTTTCTTT.

V gene TRBV27 combines with J gene TRBJ2-5, with D perhaps matching TRBD2 (5 bases). The length of the CDR3 is 14 residues. The germline V gene has CDR1 MNHEY and CDR2 SMNVEV (reference sequence). V lost 2 bases and J 3 bases, leaving 10 bases between the germline ends. CDR3: CASSLSGVEETQYF. Written as DNA, the CDR3 is TGTGCCAGCAGTTTAAGCGGAGTGGAAGAGACCCAGTACTTC.

Only one count was recorded for this clone. The genes are TRBV4-2 and TRBJ1-2, with TRBD1 as a possible D gene (6 bases). Trimming pared 4 bases from V and 0 bases from J, leaving 15 bases between. This CDR3 has 16 amino acids. Germline V gene data show CDR1 as LGHNA and CDR2 as YNFKEQ. As DNA, the CDR3 is TGTGCCAGCAGCCTTGAAAGACAGGTCGCTAACTATGGCTACACCTTC. Its translation is CASSLERQVANYGYTF.

V and J are TRBV9 and TRBJ1-5; the D gene is possibly TRBD1 (6 bases). The CDR3 runs 15 residues. Germline V gene lookup returns CDR1 SGDLS and CDR2 YYNGEE. The ends were cut back, 3 bases at V and 7 bases at J, with 17 bases in the middle. The CDR3 nucleotides read TGTGCCAGCAGCGAGGGGGGGGCGTTTAACCAGCCCCAGCATTTT. Its translation is CASSEGGAFNQPQHF. Drawing the rest from reference TRBV9 and TRBJ1-5, the complete variable domain is DSGVTQTPKHLITATGQRVTLRCSPRSGDLSVYWYQQSLDQGLQFLIQYYNGEERAKGNILERFSAQQFPDLHSELNLSSLELGDSALYFCASSEGGAFNQPQHFGDGTRLSIL.

The genes are TRBV19 and TRBJ1-5, with no clear D. Trimming left V 5 bases short and J 4 bases short, with 15 bases between. The CDR3 runs to 15 residues. CDR1 LNHDA and CDR2 SQIVND come from the germline V gene (reference sequence). The CDR3 loop is CASSPSGTLNQPQHF. The CDR3 coding sequence is TGTGCCAGTAGTCCCTCAGGTACCCTGAATCAGCCCCAGCATTTT.

CDR3 sequence: CASSFGREFPGYGYTF. For the CDR3, the DNA is TGTGCCAGCAGCTTCGGTCGGGAGTTCCCGGGGTATGGCTACACCTTC. V usage is TRBV11-3 and J usage is TRBJ1-2; D is uncertain. This CDR3 is 16 amino acids long. V was pared by 3 bases and J by 5 bases, with 19 bases between. CDR1 is SGHNT and CDR2 is YENEEA in the germline V gene.

The chain couples TRBV27 to TRBJ2-2; D might be TRBD2 (6 bases). Trimming removed 2 bases from V and 6 bases from J, with 10 bases in between. Looked up from germline, CDR1 is MNHEY and CDR2 is SMNVEV (reference sequence). This CDR3 has 14 amino acids. CDR3 bases: TGTGCCAGCAGTTTAGGCAGGGAGGCCGGGGAGCTGTTTTTT. This translates into CASSLGREAGELFF.

The sample holds one count of this clone. The chain couples TRBV6-5 to TRBJ1-3; tentative D call: TRBD1 (5 bases). CDR1 is MNHEY, CDR2 SVGAGI, per germline. Deletions cut 5 bases from V and 4 bases from J, with 15 bases between. There are 15 residues in the CDR3. The CDR3 loop is CASSTMTAQGNTIYF. CDR3 nucleotides: TGTGCCAGCAGTACAATGACAGCACAAGGAAACACCATATATTTT.

The DNA for the CDR3 is TGTGCCAGCCTGGCAGCAGGCGGGGGCACTGAAGCTTTCTTT. Amino acid sequence: CASLAAGGGTEAFF. The chain uses TRBV6-5 and TRBJ1-1; TRBD1 is a possible D gene (5 bases). This CDR3 contains 14 residues. Trimming removed 8 bases at V and 4 bases at J, with 17 bases between. The V gene's germline CDR1 is MNHEY and CDR2 SVGAGI.

The chain recombines TRBV30 with TRBJ2-1, with 11 bases lining up with TRBD2. Germline lookup yields CDR1 GTSNPN and CDR2 SVGIG (reference sequence). The CDR3 runs to 17 residues. With 4 bases clipped from V and 6 bases from J, the junction kept 14 bases outside the gene matches. For the CDR3, the DNA is TGTGCCTGGAAACGACTTATAGCGGGGGGGATGTCCAATGAGCAGTTCTTC. Translating gives CAWKRLIAGGMSNEQFF.

The rearrangement links TRBV7-2 to TRBJ1-5; 11 bases match TRBD1. The germline gives CDR1 SGHTA, CDR2 FQGNSA. CDR3 size: 15 residues. Trimming cost V 5 bases and J 5 bases; bases outside gene matches: 5. CDR3 protein: CASSGTGGIHQPQHF. CDR3 DNA: TGTGCCAGCAGCGGGACAGGGGGGATCCATCAGCCCCAGCATTTT.

The chain couples TRBV9 to TRBJ2-3, with 14 bases aligning to TRBD2. V was pared by 6 bases and J by 1 base, with 7 bases of the junction left unmatched. CDR1 and CDR2 (germline): SGDLS, YYNGEE. The CDR3 length is 17 residues. The CDR3 DNA follows: TGTGCCAGCACCAGACTAGCGGGAGGGCCGGGCACAGATACGCAGTATTTT. Translation: CASTRLAGGPGTDTQYF.

V and J are TRBV28 and TRBJ2-7, with D perhaps matching TRBD2 (5 bases). The CDR3 length is 10 residues. Trimming stripped 8 bases from V and 5 bases from J, with 7 bases between. Germline values: CDR1 MDHEN, CDR2 SYDVKM. This chain's CDR3 is CASGRDEQYF. DNA for the CDR3: TGTGCCAGCGGGCGGGACGAGCAGTACTTC.

J is TRBJ2-1 and V is TRBV7-7; weak D call: TRBD2 (6 bases). The CDR3 is made up of 17 amino acids. V lost 4 bases, J lost 0 bases, and 16 bases lay in between. Per germline, CDR1 SSHAT and CDR2 FNYEAQ (reference sequence). The CDR3 region has the DNA TGTGCCAGCAGCTACCTTCGGGAGAGGGGCTCCTACAATGAGCAGTTCTTC. As protein: CASSYLRERGSYNEQFF.

This chain uses TRBV4-1 with TRBJ2-2, with 10 nucleotides matching TRBD2. The germline V gene encodes CDR1 MGHRA and CDR2 YSYEKL. Trimming removed 5 bases from V and 8 bases from J; junction bases left unmatched: 14. CDR3 length equals 17 residues. The CDR3 protein is CASSALGLAAVAGELFF. CDR3 DNA sequence: TGCGCCAGCAGCGCCCTCGGACTAGCGGCCGTAGCGGGGGAGCTGTTTTTT.

V and J are TRBV2 and TRBJ1-1; weak D call: TRBD1 (5 bases). The CDR3 is made up of 14 amino acids. Trimming stripped 6 bases from V and 3 bases from J, with 14 bases between. Germline CDR1 and CDR2: SNHLY and FYNNEI. The DNA of the CDR3 is TGTGCCAGCAGACCTCAGGGATCACACACTGAAGCTTTCTTT. Encoded protein: CASRPQGSHTEAFF.